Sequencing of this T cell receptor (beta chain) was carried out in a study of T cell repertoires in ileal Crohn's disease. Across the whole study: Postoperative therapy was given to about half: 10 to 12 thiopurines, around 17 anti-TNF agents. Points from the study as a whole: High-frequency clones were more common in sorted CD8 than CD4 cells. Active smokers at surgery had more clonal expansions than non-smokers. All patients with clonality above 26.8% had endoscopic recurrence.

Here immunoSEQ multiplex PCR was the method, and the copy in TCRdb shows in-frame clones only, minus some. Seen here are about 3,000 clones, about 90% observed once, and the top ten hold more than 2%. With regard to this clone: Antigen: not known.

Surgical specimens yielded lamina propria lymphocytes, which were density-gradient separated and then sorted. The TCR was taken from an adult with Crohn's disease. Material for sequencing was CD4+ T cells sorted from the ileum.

CDR3 sequence reads: CASRSGGSYNEQFF. The CDR3 region has the DNA TGTGCCAGTAGGAGCGGGGGCTCCTACAATGAGCAGTTCTTC. This sequence joins TRBV19 and TRBJ2-1, with 8 bases fitting TRBD2. The CDR3 consists of 14 residues. The V and J ends lost 6 bases and 0 bases, in that order; junction bases with no gene match: 1. CDR1 is LNHDA, CDR2 SQIVND, per germline (reference sequence).